Following are 10 T cell receptor beta chains from one sample sequenced in a study of T cell responses to AZD1222 COVID-19 vaccine. The protocol was immunoSEQ multiplex PCR, while the TCRdb copy is restricted to in-frame clones and leaves out a portion. The sample shows 90,000 to 130,000 clones, roughly 87% of them seen only once. Sequenced here: peripheral blood, sampled on day 0 of MenACWY control vaccination. Receptors originate from an adult in good health.

The gene calls are TRBV2 and TRBJ1-1; D is uncertain. The CDR3 has 13 residues. CDR1 and CDR2 (germline): SNHLY, FYNNEI. The V end was cut by 3 bases, the J end by 0 bases, with 5 bases between. CDR3 in amino acids: CASSEVMNTEAFF. CDR3 in DNA: TGTGCCAGCAGTGAGGTCATGAACACTGAAGCTTTCTTT.

The V gene is TRBV4-3, the J gene TRBJ2-7; TRBD1 might be the D (5 bases). Per the germline V gene, CDR1 is LGHNA and CDR2 is YSLEER. The CDR3 length is 15 residues. V was clipped by 0 bases and J by 3 bases, with 12 bases between them. The CDR3 spells CASSQDYDSYYEQYF. CDR3 DNA: TGCGCCAGCAGCCAAGATTATGACAGTTACTACGAGCAGTACTTC.

The chain couples TRBV7-2 to TRBJ1-5; a possible D gene is TRBD1 (5 bases). Germline V gives CDR1 SGHTA, CDR2 FQGNSA. This CDR3 region has 15 residues. The ends were cut back, 1 base at V and 5 bases at J, with 12 bases in the middle. The CDR3 nucleotides are TGTGCCAGCAGCTTAGTCCCCCGGGGCGATCAGCCCCAGCATTTT. Encoded protein: CASSLVPRGDQPQHF. The variable domain in full, completed from reference TRBV7-2 and TRBJ1-5, reads GAGVSQSPSNKVTEKGKDVELRCDPISGHTALYWYRQSLGQGLEFLIYFQGNSAPDKSGLPSDRFSAERTGGSVSTLTIQRTQQEDSAVYLCASSLVPRGDQPQHFGDGTRLSIL.

The rearrangement joins TRBV27 to TRBJ2-2; possibly TRBD2 for D (5 bases). Trimming removed 6 bases from V and 0 bases from J, with 5 bases in between. Germline loops: CDR1 MNHEY, CDR2 SMNVEV (reference sequence). The CDR3 is made up of 13 amino acids. The CDR3 nucleotides are TGTGCCAGCAGGACTACGAACACCGGGGAGCTGTTTTTT. Protein: CASRTTNTGELFF.

The J gene is TRBJ2-3, the V gene TRBV4-2; 8 bases are shared with TRBD1. The V segment lost 0 bases and the J segment 0 bases; nucleotides outside the gene matches: 8. This CDR3 contains 18 residues. CDR1 LGHNA and CDR2 YNFKEQ come from the germline V gene. The CDR3 DNA sequence: TGTGCCAGCAGCCAAGATCCCGAGTGGACAGGGAGCACAGATACGCAGTATTTT. Its protein product is CASSQDPEWTGSTDTQYF.

The V gene is TRBV7-6, the J gene TRBJ1-4, with 7 bases fitting TRBD1. The V segment lost 4 bases and the J segment 7 bases; nucleotides outside the gene matches: 9. CDR3 length: 15 amino acids. The V gene's germline CDR1 is SGHVS and CDR2 FNYEAQ. The CDR3, as DNA: TGTGCCAGCAGCTCAACAGGGGTACCGACTGAAAAACTGTTTTTT. Amino acid sequence: CASSSTGVPTEKLFF.

The chain uses TRBV6-5 and TRBJ1-4; 10 bases align to TRBD1. The CDR3 runs to 15 residues. Germline loops: CDR1 MNHEY, CDR2 SVGAGI. The J segment lost 7 bases and the V segment lost 6 bases, leaving 8 bases of the junction unmatched. CDR3 DNA sequence: TGTGCCAGCAGACCCGGGACAGGGGTCGGTGAAAAACTGTTTTTT. Its protein is CASRPGTGVGEKLFF.

The chain has TRBV4-2 and TRBJ1-1; D not resolved. Germline V gene data show CDR1 as LGHNA and CDR2 as YNFKEQ. The length of the CDR3 is 16 residues. V was trimmed by 3 bases and J by 1 base, leaving 15 bases between them. CDR3 bases: TGTGCCAGCAGCCAGTTCCGTGGCGGGGAGAACACTGAAGCTTTCTTT. Protein sequence: CASSQFRGGENTEAFF.

The chain employs TRBV7-3 and TRBJ1-1; 10 bases fit TRBD1. Germline V gene lookup returns CDR1 SGHTA and CDR2 FQGTGA. The CDR3 length is 17 residues. The ends lost 4 bases at V and 7 bases at J; junction bases unmatched: 15. Here the CDR3 reads CASSSRDRGGRVNEAFF. In nucleotides, the CDR3 is TGTGCCAGCAGCTCCCGGGACAGGGGCGGGAGAGTAAATGAAGCTTTCTTT.

The chain has TRBV7-2 and TRBJ2-1; a weak D match, TRBD1 (7 bases). The germline V and J ends were trimmed by 6 bases and 0 bases, with 9 bases remaining between them. The CDR3 is 14 residues long. Germline V gene data show CDR1 as SGHTA and CDR2 as FQGNSA. In DNA, the CDR3 is TGTGCCAGCAGGCGGGACAGCTCCTACAATGAGCAGTTCTTC. Amino acids: CASRRDSSYNEQFF.